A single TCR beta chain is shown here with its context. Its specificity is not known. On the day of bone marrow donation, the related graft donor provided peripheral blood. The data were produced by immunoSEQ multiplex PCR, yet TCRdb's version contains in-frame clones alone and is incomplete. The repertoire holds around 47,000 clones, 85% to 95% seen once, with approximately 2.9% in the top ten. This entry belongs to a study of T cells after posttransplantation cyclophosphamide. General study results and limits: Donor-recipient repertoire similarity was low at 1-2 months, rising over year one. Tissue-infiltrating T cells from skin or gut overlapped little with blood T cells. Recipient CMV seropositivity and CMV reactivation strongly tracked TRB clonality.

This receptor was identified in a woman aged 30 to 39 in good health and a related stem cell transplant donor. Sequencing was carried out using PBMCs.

The CDR3 nucleotides are TGTGCCAGTAGTACGGGAATGTACTATGGCTACACCTTC. Protein sequence: CASSTGMYYGYTF. This chain joins TRBV19 and TRBJ1-2; no firm D call. Trimming stripped 4 bases from V and 3 bases from J, with 9 bases between. The CDR3 has 13 amino acids. The germline V gene encodes CDR1 LNHDA and CDR2 SQIVND (reference sequence).